Listed below are T cell receptor beta chains from one sample, sequenced in a study of OX40 agonist ivuxolimab in advanced cancers. Using immunoSEQ multiplex PCR, the repertoire was profiled, and TCRdb retains in-frame clones only, with some absent. The profile shows fewer than 50,000 clones, around nine tenths of them singletons. This specimen was CD4+ or CD8+ T cells sorted from blood, taken in a trial of the OX40 agonist ivuxolimab. The origin of the receptors is an adult with an advanced solid tumor such as melanoma, head and neck, liver or kidney cancer. Both conserved end residues are part of each CDR3. D genes are given only for firm matches. Not all rows give a size; the values are once, few, many and, for expanded clones, a class.

V gene	D gene	J gene	clone size	CDR3 DNA	CDR3 protein
TRBV9	.	TRBJ1-5	.	TGTGCCAGCAGCGTAGGGTCGGGCAATCAGCCCCAGCATTTT	CASSVGSGNQPQHF
TRBV28	.	TRBJ2-7	.	TGTGCCAGCAGGTCACGGGACCTACCAACATACGAGCAGTACTTC	CASRSRDLPTYEQYF
TRBV7-8	.	TRBJ2-7	.	TGTGCCAGCAGCTTAGCGCCGCAGGGCGCCTCCTACGAGCAGTACTTC	CASSLAPQGASYEQYF
TRBV19	.	TRBJ2-7	.	TGTGCCAGTAGTTTCACCAGGGACTACGAGCAGTACTTC	CASSFTRDYEQYF
TRBV25-1	.	TRBJ2-1	.	TGTGCCAGCAGTGTACGCAGGGGCCGCTTTCACAATGAGCAGTTCTTC	CASSVRRGRFHNEQFF
TRBV4-3	.	TRBJ2-5	.	TGCGCCAGCAGCCAGCAAAGAGGCCTAGGGGGGACCCAGTACTTC	CASSQQRGLGGTQYF
TRBV5-6	TRBD2	TRBJ2-7	.	TGTGCCAGCAGCCCCGGGACTAGCGGGAGGTTCGTCTACGAGCAGTACTTC	CASSPGTSGRFVYEQYF
TRBV12-5	TRBD1	TRBJ2-7	.	TGTGCTAGTGCCTCCGGGACAGGGGTCTACGAGCAGTACTTC	CASASGTGVYEQYF
TRBV5-6	.	TRBJ1-5	.	TGTGCCAGCAGCTTGGGAAGAAGGGTTGCTAATCAGCCCCAGCATTTT	CASSLGRRVANQPQHF
TRBV9	TRBD1	TRBJ2-2	once	TGTGCCAGCACCCCGGGACAGAGTGTCACCGGGGAGCTGTTTTTT	CASTPGQSVTGELFF
TRBV6-6	TRBD2	TRBJ2-2	.	TGTGCCAGCACCTTGACTAGCGGGAGTAGTACCGGGGAGCTGTTTTTT	CASTLTSGSSTGELFF
TRBV19	TRBD2	TRBJ2-7	.	TGTGCCAGTAGTATAGATCACGGGGGGGCCGTCGAGCAGTACTTC	CASSIDHGGAVEQYF
TRBV11-3	.	TRBJ1-2	.	TGTGCCAGCGTATGGGTGTGTGGCTACACCTTC	CASVWVCGYTF